This is a list of T cell receptor beta chains from one sample in a study of T cell responses to AZD1222 COVID-19 vaccine. Data came from immunoSEQ multiplex PCR; TCRdb stores just in-frame clones and leaves some out. This sample has 150,000 to 180,000 clones, with about nine tenths found just once. The sequenced sample was peripheral blood, obtained on day 0 of AZD1222 vaccination. These receptors were collected from an adult in good health. The CDR3 runs from the conserved cysteine through the conserved F or W. Fields, in order: V gene, J gene, clone size, CDR3 length, D gene, CDR3 protein, CDR3 DNA. D genes are given only for firm matches. Size values are once, few and many counts, or a class for expanded clones, and some rows have none.

TRBV20-1	TRBJ2-7	once	11	.	CSTGHDYEQYF	TGCAGTACGGGACACGACTACGAGCAGTACTTC
TRBV5-1	TRBJ1-1	.	13	.	CASSSIQGSEAFF	TGCGCCAGCAGCTCAATACAGGGATCTGAAGCTTTCTTT
TRBV5-1	TRBJ2-3	.	16	.	CASSGPAASSTDTQYF	TGCGCCAGCAGCGGCCCAGCGGCTTCTAGCACAGATACGCAGTATTTT
TRBV7-9	TRBJ2-1	.	12	.	CASSEWSNEQFF	TGTGCCAGCAGCGAATGGTCCAATGAGCAGTTCTTC
TRBV28	TRBJ2-5	once	14	TRBD2	CASLTGGPGETQYF	TGTGCCAGCTTGACGGGGGGGCCGGGAGAGACCCAGTACTTC
TRBV24-1	TRBJ1-1	.	13	TRBD1	CATQDRWGTEAFF	TGTGCCACTCAGGACAGGTGGGGCACTGAAGCTTTCTTT
TRBV19	TRBJ1-4	.	19	.	CASSTSRRREQATNEKLFF	TGTGCCAGTAGCACCTCCCGGCGCAGGGAGCAGGCAACTAATGAAAAACTGTTTTTT
TRBV27	TRBJ2-2	once	13	.	CASSSLNTGELFF	TGTGCCAGCAGTTCCCTCAACACCGGGGAGCTGTTTTTT
TRBV28	TRBJ1-2	.	13	.	CASSPWDSGGYTF	TGTGCCAGCAGTCCATGGGACTCGGGGGGCTACACCTTC
TRBV29-1	TRBJ1-1	.	15	.	CSVRRGTRGNTEAFF	TGCAGCGTGCGACGGGGGACGAGGGGGAACACTGAAGCTTTCTTT
TRBV3-1/TRBV3-2	TRBJ1-2	.	15	.	CASSQDWATAVGYTF	TGTGCCAGCAGCCAAGACTGGGCCACGGCCGTGGGCTACACCTTC
TRBV7-9	TRBJ2-1	.	19	.	CASPKGRQGSLGLIDEQFF	TGTGCCAGCCCCAAGGGTAGGCAGGGTTCACTAGGACTGATCGATGAGCAGTTCTTC
TRBV18	TRBJ2-7	.	15	TRBD2	CASSPPGLAGYEQYF	TGTGCCAGCTCACCACCGGGACTAGCAGGTTACGAGCAGTACTTC
TRBV12-3/TRBV12-4	TRBJ1-2	.	12	.	CASSDRHYGYTF	TGTGCCAGCAGCGACAGGCACTATGGCTACACCTTC
TRBV6-5	TRBJ1-1	once	13	.	CASSYAANTEAFF	TGTGCCAGCAGTTATGCGGCAAACACTGAAGCTTTCTTT
TRBV20-1	TRBJ1-1	.	14	.	CSASLTGVVREAFF	TGCAGTGCTAGTCTCACGGGGGTAGTCAGAGAAGCTTTCTTT
TRBV2	TRBJ2-7	few	17	TRBD1	CASSDRDRFGETYEQYF	TGTGCCAGCAGTGACCGGGACAGGTTCGGTGAGACCTACGAGCAGTACTTC
TRBV28	TRBJ1-2	.	15	.	CASRLPGDAGYGYTF	TGTGCCAGCAGACTACCCGGGGACGCAGGATATGGCTACACCTTC
TRBV2	TRBJ2-2	.	12	TRBD1	CAIHRGTGELFF	TGTGCCATCCACAGGGGAACCGGGGAGCTGTTTTTT
TRBV10-3	TRBJ1-3	.	16	.	CAISSFGRTPGNTIYF	TGTGCCATCAGTTCCTTCGGACGGACCCCTGGAAACACCATATATTTT
TRBV7-2	TRBJ2-5	.	14	TRBD1	CASSFGTGQETQYF	TGTGCCAGCAGCTTTGGGACAGGACAAGAGACCCAGTACTTC
TRBV5-1	TRBJ2-1	.	15	TRBD2	CASSLVLAGPGEQFF	TGCGCCAGCAGCTTGGTCCTAGCGGGCCCCGGTGAGCAGTTCTTC
TRBV2	TRBJ1-4	once	15	.	CASTEGPLANEKLFF	TGTGCCAGCACCGAAGGCCCCTTGGCTAATGAAAAACTGTTTTTT
TRBV7-9	TRBJ1-1	.	15	.	CASSLVGEGNTEAFF	TGTGCCAGCAGCTTAGTGGGTGAGGGGAACACTGAAGCTTTCTTT
TRBV7-9	TRBJ1-6	.	14	.	CASTPRDGNSPLHF	TGTGCCAGCACCCCCCGGGACGGTAATTCACCCCTCCACTTT
TRBV7-9	TRBJ1-2	once	13	TRBD1	CASSLDRGYGYTF	TGTGCCAGCAGCTTAGACAGGGGGTATGGCTACACCTTC